This TCR beta chain was profiled in a study of lymphopenia after photon versus proton radiotherapy. General study findings and limits: Better survival with proton therapy was suggested as possible, not demonstrated. Relative stability marked proton patients; photon patients lost diversity and naive cells.

Profiling relied on immunoSEQ multiplex PCR, and the TCRdb table lists in-frame clones only, not all of them. The table records some 31,000 clones, approximately 87% of them present only once. Regarding this clone: Its cognate antigen is unknown.

The germline V gene encodes CDR1 SNHLY and CDR2 FYNNEI. The CDR3 runs to 14 residues. V was clipped by 6 bases and J by 4 bases, with 12 bases between them. The specimen comprised peripheral blood, sampled from a patient treated with proton-based radiotherapy. This sequence was found in a woman between 70 and 85 years old with pancreatic cancer. The rearrangement links TRBV2 to TRBJ2-2; D not resolved. The CDR3 protein is CASRLTFITGELFF. CDR3 coding DNA: TGTGCCAGCAGGCTGACTTTTATCACCGGGGAGCTGTTTTTT.